The 16 T cell receptor beta chains below all came from one sample that was sequenced in a study of CD8 T cells in Susac syndrome. When the RNA was reverse transcribed, random hexamers were used with an input of roughly 0.45 to 1 ug. TCRdb redid the calling of the immunoSEQ multiplex PCR reads with MiXCR, one entry per CDR3 protein. The table records about 180,000 distinct CDR3 sequences, around 95% of them present only once. The sequenced sample consisted of CD4+ T cells from PBMCs. The receptors derive from a human donor with Susac syndrome.

The V call is TRBV20-1, the J call TRBJ2-7; TRBD1 agrees at 10 bases. The junction had 12 bases not matched to a gene; V was cut back by 5 bases and J by 5 bases. The CDR3 is made up of 15 amino acids. The germline V gene encodes CDR1 DFQATT and CDR2 SNEGSKA (reference sequence). CDR3 loop: CSAQELGTGVDEQYV. CDR3 sequence (DNA): TGCAGTGCTCAGGAACTCGGGACAGGGGTTGACGAGCAGTACGTC.

V usage is TRBV13 and J usage is TRBJ2-5, with TRBD2 identical over 7 bases. The CDR3 totals 16 residues. Trimming took 1 base from V and 0 from J; bases not matched to a gene: 5. Looked up from germline, CDR1 is PRHDT and CDR2 is FYEKMQ (reference sequence). This CDR3 reads CASSLALAANQETQYF. The CDR3 region has the DNA TGTGCCAGCAGCTTAGCGCTAGCGGCTAACCAAGAGACCCAGTACTTC.

About this clonotype: A junction boundary mismatches the germline segment, possibly from a read error. The chain recombines TRBV7-7 with TRBJ2-5; the match to TRBD2 covers 8 bases. Germline CDR1 is SSHAT and CDR2 is FNYEAQ (reference sequence). This CDR3 has 15 residues. The CDR3 sequence: CASSPGREGVETQYF. For the CDR3, the DNA is TGTGCTAGCAGCCCTGGCCGGGAGGGCGTAGAGACCCAGTACTTC.

The chain couples TRBV19 to TRBJ2-1; D is possibly TRBD2 (5 bases). V lost 3 bases to trimming and J lost 5 bases, with 17 bases between them. This CDR3 spans 16 amino acids. Germline values: CDR1 LNHDA, CDR2 SQIVND (reference sequence). This CDR3 reads CASSIGLQRRNNEQFF. As DNA, the CDR3 is TGTGCCAGTAGTATTGGGCTCCAGCGGCGAAACAATGAGCAGTTCTTC.

This rearrangement joins TRBV15 to TRBJ2-7; 8 nucleotides align to TRBD2. V shed 0 bases and J 0 bases; nucleotides not matched to a gene: 4. Germline CDR1 reads LNHNV; CDR2 reads YYDKDF (reference sequence). The CDR3 has 16 amino acids. The CDR3 DNA follows: TGTGCCACCAGCAGAGAAACGGGAGGGGCCTCCTACGAGCAGTACTTC. Translating gives CATSRETGGASYEQYF. Supplemented by reference TRBV15 and TRBJ2-7, the full variable domain reads DAMVIQNPRYQVTQFGKPVTLSCSQTLNHNVMYWYQQKSSQAPKLLFHYYDKDFNNEADTPDNFQSRRPNTSFCFLDIRSPGLGDTAMYLCATSRETGGASYEQYFGPGTRLTVT.

V and J are TRBV29-1 and TRBJ1-1, with D possibly being TRBD1 (5 bases). Germline CDR1 is SQVTM and CDR2 is ANQGSEA. The CDR3 is made up of 12 amino acids. V lost 3 bases and J 5 bases, leaving 10 bases between the germline ends. This CDR3 reads CSVESGVTEAFF. In DNA, the CDR3 is TGCAGCGTTGAGTCGGGGGTTACTGAAGCTTTCTTT.

CDR3 nucleotides: TGTGCCAGCAGAAGACATGACCCGGTTCAGCCCCAGCATTTT. This codes for CASRRHDPVQPQHF. The J gene is TRBJ1-5, the V gene TRBV27; no firm D call. The CDR3 length is 14 residues. Germline V gene data show CDR1 as MNHEY and CDR2 as SMNVEV (reference sequence). V was cut by 6 bases and J by 6 bases, with 15 bases left in between.

This chain connects TRBV15 to TRBJ1-5; tentatively, D is TRBD1 (5 bases). The CDR3 is 12 amino acids. Trimming removed 5 bases from V and 9 bases from J, with 11 bases in between. Germline V CDR1 and CDR2: LNHNV, YYDKDF (reference sequence). CDR3 region: CATSPVGGPQHF. The DNA of the CDR3 is TGTGCCACCAGCCCCGTCGGGGGGCCCCAGCATTTT.

The V call is TRBV4-2, the J call TRBJ1-5; D is uncertain. Germline CDR1 and CDR2: LGHNA and YNFKEQ. Trimming stripped 0 bases from V and 0 bases from J, with 6 bases between. The CDR3 extends over 15 amino acids. The CDR3: CASSQDPNSNQPQHF. In DNA, the CDR3 is TGTGCCAGCAGCCAAGATCCCAATAGCAATCAGCCCCAGCATTTT.

The V call is TRBV12-3 or TRBV12-4, the J call TRBJ2-5; unclear D gene. Trimming pared 6 bases from V and 6 bases from J, leaving 17 bases between. The CDR3 extends over 14 amino acids. CDR3 region: CASSLTQVGKTQYF. CDR3 nucleotides: TGTGCCAGCAGCCTGACCCAGGTGGGGAAGACCCAGTACTTC.

V usage is TRBV9 and J usage is TRBJ2-1; D gene uncertain. Trimming left V 0 bases short and J 6 bases short, with 7 bases between. The CDR3 spans 13 residues. From germline, CDR1 is SGDLS and CDR2 YYNGEE. The CDR3 here is CASSVVLGNEQFF. The CDR3 nucleotides are TGTGCCAGCAGCGTAGTTCTCGGCAATGAGCAGTTCTTC.

This chain uses TRBV7-8 with TRBJ2-2, with 7 positions matching TRBD2. The germline gives CDR1 SGHVS, CDR2 FQNEAQ. This CDR3 has 16 residues. V lost 3 bases and J lost 0; bases outside the gene matches: 4. CDR3 loop: CASSFSGLPNTGELFF. In DNA, the CDR3 is TGTGCCAGCAGCTTCTCGGGACTACCGAACACCGGGGAGCTGTTTTTT.

This clonotype occurred once. This chain connects TRBV9 to TRBJ2-3, with 9 bases aligning to TRBD1. The germline V gene has CDR1 SGDLS and CDR2 YYNGEE. V was pared by 3 bases and J by 4 bases, with 9 bases of the junction left unmatched. This CDR3 region has 16 residues. Here the CDR3 reads CASSALTGGIADTQYF. The CDR3 DNA sequence: TGTGCCAGCAGCGCCTTGACAGGGGGTATCGCAGATACGCAGTATTTT.

This clonotype was counted between two and nine times. This chain connects TRBV12-3 or TRBV12-4 to TRBJ2-5; a possible D gene is TRBD2 (6 bases). This CDR3 region has 14 residues. The V end was cut by 2 bases, the J end by 4 bases, with 11 bases between. Here the CDR3 DNA reads TGTGCCAGCAGTTTAAGTAGCGGCCGAGAGACCCAGTACTTC. This gives the protein CASSLSSGRETQYF.

V gene TRBV3-1 combines with J gene TRBJ2-2; 8 nucleotides align to TRBD2. With V trimmed by 4 bases and J by 0 bases, 4 bases remained unmatched. Germline loops: CDR1 LGHDT, CDR2 YNNKEL (reference sequence). CDR3 length equals 16 residues. CDR3: CASSLPGGPNTGELFF. The CDR3 bases are TGTGCCAGCAGCCTCCCGGGAGGGCCGAACACCGGGGAGCTGTTTTTT.

The gene calls are TRBV7-2 and TRBJ2-3; TRBD2 might be the D (6 bases). Trimming removed 6 bases from V and 1 base from J, with 11 bases in between. This CDR3 region has 14 residues. CDR1 is SGHTA and CDR2 is FQGNSA in the germline V gene. The CDR3 loop reads CASSPTRGTDTQYF. CDR3 nucleotide sequence: TGTGCCAGCAGTCCGACTAGGGGCACAGATACGCAGTATTTT.